The rows below give T cell receptor beta chains drawn from one sample of a study of regulatory T cells in long-lasting Graves disease. MiXCR, run by TCRdb on the multiplex PCR reads, gives a single entry per CDR3 protein. Of hundreds of thousands of distinct CDR3 sequences in the sample, 16% were seen once. These data were also filed under a second study, of T cells in Graves' hyperthyroidism and ophthalmopathy.

The sequencing here drew on peripheral blood mononuclear cells (PBMCs), taken at new diagnosis, from a patient treated with antithyroid drugs. The receptors were sampled from a man aged 40-55 years with Graves disease. The CDR3 runs from the conserved cysteine through the conserved F or W.

CDR3 length,V gene,CDR3 protein
15,TRBV5-1,CASSFDSGDQETQYF
11,TRBV18,CASSSAGELFF
15,TRBV27,CASSFRDPKTETQYF
16,TRBV3-1,CASSPPKGGRNTEAFF
14,TRBV5-1,CASSSEGGVYGYTF
12,TRBV12-3/TRBV12-4,CASSADRQPQHF
16,TRBV3-2,CASSRVLGTASYEQYF
12,TRBV30,CAWSVSNTEAFF
16,TRBV6-2/TRBV6-3,CASSYSTGWGPDTQYF
14,TRBV5-1,CASSLQGGVSPLHF
13,TRBV20-1,CSARIGSPYEQYF
18,TRBV28,CASSLRARLARTNNEQFF
13,TRBV2,CASSDEAIQPQHF
11,TRBV10-2,CASIGPYEQYF
15,TRBV28,CASSPPRTGSYEQYF
13,TRBV3-1,CASSQPSVGEQFF
16,TRBV2,CASSDARGRAKNIQYF
15,TRBV12-3/TRBV12-4,CASSPDRVPNQPQHF
15,TRBV7-9,CASSWTGEWTDTQYF
14,TRBV12-3/TRBV12-4,CASLNFPGNNEQFF
13,TRBV6-1,CASKVSGDNEQFF
14,TRBV28,CAGSSRGGNQPQHF
18,TRBV3-1,CASSPGLAGGLGYNEQFF
14,TRBV10-3,CAISGQSSYNEQFF
12,TRBV28,CAAAGTGETQYF
13,TRBV30,CAWGRSGGLEQYF
14,TRBV28,CASSFFGRISSQHF
14,TRBV9,CASSTGESNQPQHF
14,TRBV12-3/TRBV12-4,CASSLIARDTEAFF
15,TRBV11-3,CASSSDQGGLNEQFF
16,TRBV10-3,CAISESTGVAKNIQYF
15,TRBV9,CASSVLRGVGDTQYF
15,TRBV7-9,CASSKRGRSAYEQYF
14,TRBV20-1,CSVRSGGAGDTQYF
13,TRBV24-1,CATSAGGWDTQYF
14,TRBV19,CASSIITSNTEAFF
14,TRBV27,CASGHSGVVDEQYF
14,TRBV6-2/TRBV6-3,CASSPPGGRNEQFF
15,TRBV20-1,CSARDNGRSQETQYF
15,TRBV20-1,CSAGMTGSLTYEQYF
12,TRBV6-1,CASCGDGQPQHF
15,TRBV15,CATSGGPGGLETQYF
14,TRBV6-2/TRBV6-3,CASQKDRDNYGYTF
17,TRBV5-1,CASSLFASGGNTGELFF
16,TRBV7-2,CASSLGGGLGNQPQHF
14,TRBV5-1,CASSLARVDEKLFF
13,TRBV2,CASSERQSTEAFF
13,TRBV18,CASSPRGETEAFF
13,TRBV2,CASSVSRDQPQHF
13,TRBV7-2,CASSFNFWAEQYF
15,TRBV11-3,CASSPQGGANTEAFF